This T cell receptor (beta chain) originates from a study of T-cell reconstitution after alpha-beta-depleted transplantation in children. Whole-study results and caveats: It was newly produced T cells that mostly accounted for T-cell counts and diversity one year after transplant. There were reportedly several hundred expanded graft clones from which alpha-beta T cells came about two months after transplant. At day 60, the high TCRbeta diversity found in some patients originated from recipient T cells and thymic progenitors that had survived.

Germline assignment: CDR1 SQVTM and CDR2 ANQGSEA. Trimming pared 6 bases from V and 6 bases from J, leaving 14 bases between. The CDR3 totals 12 residues. Unique molecular identifiers were used to barcode this TCRbeta library. TCRdb re-called the PCR reads through MiXCR, storing one row per CDR3 protein. This sample has just over 950,000 distinct CDR3 sequences; under 30% occur once, and the top ten carry roughly 30%. About this clonotype itself: Its target is unknown.

The chain combines TRBV29-1 with TRBJ2-5; D ambiguous. This sequence was found in a boy less than two years old who had a stem cell transplant for SCID, so the T cells may come from the graft donor. The material was PBMCs, mostly from graft donor cells, obtained 360 days after TCRalphabeta/CD19-depleted stem cell transplant. The CDR3 loop is CSVVIVKKTQYF. The CDR3 region has the DNA TGCAGCGTCGTCATCGTTAAAAAGACCCAGTACTTC.